This TCR beta chain was sequenced in a study of memory CD4+ T cells and cytomegalovirus serostatus. Single viable CD3+CD4+CD8-CD45RO+ cells were sorted as the memory CD4+ T cells. This clone showed up just a few times. After removal of 6 bases from V and 6 bases from J, the junction contained 4 bases not matched to a gene. The length of the CDR3 is 14 residues. Looked up from germline, CDR1 is MGHDK and CDR2 is SYGVNS. The protocol was immunoSEQ multiplex PCR, while the TCRdb copy is restricted to in-frame clones and leaves out a portion. Of about 82,000 clones listed, roughly 80% are singletons. V and J are TRBV25-1 and TRBJ1-6, with TRBD1 identical over 8 bases. Material: memory CD4+ T cells from blood. The receptor was isolated from an adult in good health and CMV-seronegative. The CDR3 is CASRRTGSNSPLHF. The CDR3 coding sequence is TGTGCCAGCAGGAGGACAGGGAGTAATTCACCCCTCCACTTT.